This T cell receptor (beta chain) emerged from a study of PD-L1 blockade in urothelial cancer. At the level of the study: Males with bladder-origin urothelial cancer constituted about 85% of the roughly 30 patients. Blood-derived samples held a median approximately 140,000 T cells.

This CDR3 comprises 14 residues. Trimming shortened V by 7 bases and J by 0 bases, and 11 bases separated the two germline ends. Germline lookup yields CDR1 SGHTA and CDR2 FQGNSA. Using immunoSEQ multiplex PCR, the repertoire was profiled, and TCRdb retains in-frame clones only, with some absent. This table has around 29,000 clones, under 90% appearing once. The time point: peripheral blood 6 weeks after treatment start. Specimen: PBMCs, collected around atezolizumab (anti-PD-L1) treatment. This TCR derives from a man aged 65-85 years with urothelial cancer. The V and J genes are TRBV7-2 and TRBJ2-3, with D perhaps matching TRBD2 (6 bases). This chain's CDR3 is CASTAGGSTDTQYF. Here the CDR3 DNA reads TGTGCCAGCACGGCCGGGGGTAGCACAGATACGCAGTATTTT.